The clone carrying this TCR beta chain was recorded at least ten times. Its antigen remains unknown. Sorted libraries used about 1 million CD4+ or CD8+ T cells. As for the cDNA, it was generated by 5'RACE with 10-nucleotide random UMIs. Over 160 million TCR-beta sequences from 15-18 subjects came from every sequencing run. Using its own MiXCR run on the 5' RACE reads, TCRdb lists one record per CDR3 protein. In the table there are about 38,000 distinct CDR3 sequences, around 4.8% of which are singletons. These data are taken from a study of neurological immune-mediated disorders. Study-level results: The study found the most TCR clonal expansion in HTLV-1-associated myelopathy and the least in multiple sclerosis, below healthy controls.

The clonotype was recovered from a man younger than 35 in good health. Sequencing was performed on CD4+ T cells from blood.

As DNA, the CDR3 is TGTGCCAGCAGCCCTAGGCGCGGGGGCCCCTACGAGCAGTACTTC. This gives the protein CASSPRRGGPYEQYF. The chain carries TRBV7-2 and TRBJ2-7; the D gene is possibly TRBD2 (7 bases). This CDR3 has 15 amino acids. V was clipped by 5 bases and J by 2 bases, with 16 bases between them. Looked up from germline, CDR1 is SGHTA and CDR2 is FQGNSA.